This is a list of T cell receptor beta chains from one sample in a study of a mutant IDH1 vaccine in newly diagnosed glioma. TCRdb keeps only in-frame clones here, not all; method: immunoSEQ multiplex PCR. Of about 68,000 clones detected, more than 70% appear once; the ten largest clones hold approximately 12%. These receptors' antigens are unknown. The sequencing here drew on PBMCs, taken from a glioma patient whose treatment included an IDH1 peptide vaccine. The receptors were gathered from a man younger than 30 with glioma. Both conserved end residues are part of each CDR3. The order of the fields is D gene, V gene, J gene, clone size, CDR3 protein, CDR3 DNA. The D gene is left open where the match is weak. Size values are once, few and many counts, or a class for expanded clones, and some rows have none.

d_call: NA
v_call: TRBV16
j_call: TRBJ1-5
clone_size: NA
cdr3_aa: CASSSRGPGNQPQHF
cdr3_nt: TGTGCCAGCAGCTCAAGGGGCCCGGGCAATCAGCCCCAGCATTTT

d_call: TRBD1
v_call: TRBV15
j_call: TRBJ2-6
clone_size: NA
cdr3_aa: CATSVRQGSGANVLTF
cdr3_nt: TGTGCCACCAGCGTCCGACAGGGATCTGGGGCCAACGTCCTGACTTTC

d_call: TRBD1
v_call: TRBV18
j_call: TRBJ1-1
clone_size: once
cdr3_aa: CASSPSTGAMNTEAFF
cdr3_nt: TGTGCCAGCTCACCTTCGACAGGGGCTATGAACACTGAAGCTTTCTTT

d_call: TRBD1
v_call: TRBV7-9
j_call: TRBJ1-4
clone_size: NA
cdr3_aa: CASSSTRWDRNEKLFF
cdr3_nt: TGTGCCAGCAGCTCCACTCGATGGGACAGAAATGAAAAACTGTTTTTT

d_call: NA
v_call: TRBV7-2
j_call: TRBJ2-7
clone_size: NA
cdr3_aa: CASSFYDGSYEQYF
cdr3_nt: TGTGCCAGCAGCTTTTACGACGGCTCCTACGAGCAGTACTTC

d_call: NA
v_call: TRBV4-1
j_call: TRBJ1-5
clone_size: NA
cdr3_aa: CASSQDPQGVQPQHF
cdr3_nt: TGCGCCAGCAGCCAAGATCCACAGGGCGTTCAGCCCCAGCATTTT

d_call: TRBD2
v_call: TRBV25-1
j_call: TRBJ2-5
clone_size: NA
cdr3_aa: CASIPTAGIQETQYF
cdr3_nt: TGTGCCAGCATTCCGACAGCGGGGATTCAAGAGACCCAGTACTTC

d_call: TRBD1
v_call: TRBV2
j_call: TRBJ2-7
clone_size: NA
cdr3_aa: CASSSGTGFSYEQYF
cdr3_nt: TGTGCCAGCAGCTCCGGGACAGGGTTCTCCTACGAGCAGTACTTC

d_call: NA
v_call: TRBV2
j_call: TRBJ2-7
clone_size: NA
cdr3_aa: CASSLLSGSYEQYF
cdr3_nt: TGTGCCAGCAGTTTACTAAGTGGGTCCTACGAGCAGTACTTC

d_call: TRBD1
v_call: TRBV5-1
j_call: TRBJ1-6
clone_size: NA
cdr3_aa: CASSLLPDRENSYNSPLHF
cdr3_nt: TGCGCCAGCAGCTTGCTACCGGACAGGGAAAACTCCTATAATTCACCCCTCCACTTT

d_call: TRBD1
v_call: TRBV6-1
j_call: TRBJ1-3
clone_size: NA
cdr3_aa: CASSEALIQGAAGNTIYF
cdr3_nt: TGTGCCAGCAGTGAAGCGTTGATCCAGGGGGCTGCTGGAAACACCATATATTTT

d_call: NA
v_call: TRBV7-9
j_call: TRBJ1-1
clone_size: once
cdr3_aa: CASRNRVKGTEAFF
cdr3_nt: TGTGCCAGCCGGAACCGGGTCAAAGGAACTGAAGCTTTCTTT

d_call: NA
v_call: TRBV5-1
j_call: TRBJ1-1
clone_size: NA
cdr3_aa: CASSLRVGGTEAFF
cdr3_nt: TGCGCCAGCAGCTTGCGGGTGGGGGGCACTGAAGCTTTCTTT

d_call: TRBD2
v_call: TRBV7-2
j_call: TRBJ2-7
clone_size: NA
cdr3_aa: CASSPSGQSYEQYF
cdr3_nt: TGTGCCAGCAGCCCTAGCGGCCAGTCCTACGAGCAGTACTTC

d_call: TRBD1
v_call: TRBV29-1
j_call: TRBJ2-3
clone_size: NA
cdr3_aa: CSVERGTGDTQYF
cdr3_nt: TGCAGCGTTGAAAGGGGGACAGGGGATACGCAGTATTTT

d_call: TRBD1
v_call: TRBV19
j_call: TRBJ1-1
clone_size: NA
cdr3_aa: CASSLPGTGGVVAFF
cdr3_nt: TGTGCCAGTAGCCTCCCCGGGACAGGGGGAGTGGTAGCTTTCTTT

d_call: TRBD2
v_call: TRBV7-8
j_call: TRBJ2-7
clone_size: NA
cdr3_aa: CASTRLAGGNYEQYF
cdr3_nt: TGTGCCAGCACTCGACTAGCGGGAGGAAACTACGAGCAGTACTTC

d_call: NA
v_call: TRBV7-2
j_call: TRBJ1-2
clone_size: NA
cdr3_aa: CASSFSTAGYGYTF
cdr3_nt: TGTGCCAGCAGCTTTTCGACAGCAGGTTATGGCTACACCTTC

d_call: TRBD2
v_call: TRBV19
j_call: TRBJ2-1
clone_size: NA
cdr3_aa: CASSSISGALNEQFF
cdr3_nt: TGTGCCAGTAGTAGTATTAGCGGGGCCCTCAATGAGCAGTTCTTC

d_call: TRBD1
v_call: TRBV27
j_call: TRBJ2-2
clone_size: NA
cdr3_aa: CASSWWAGGTGELFF
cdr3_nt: TGTGCCAGCAGTTGGTGGGCAGGGGGCACCGGGGAGCTGTTTTTT

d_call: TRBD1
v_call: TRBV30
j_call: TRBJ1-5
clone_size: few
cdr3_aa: CAWGQGAGQPQHF
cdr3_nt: TGTGCCTGGGGACAGGGGGCCGGACAGCCCCAGCATTTT

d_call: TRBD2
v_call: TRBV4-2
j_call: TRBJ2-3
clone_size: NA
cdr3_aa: CASSKTSGGSTQYF
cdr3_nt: TGTGCCAGCAGCAAGACTAGCGGGGGTAGTACGCAGTATTTT

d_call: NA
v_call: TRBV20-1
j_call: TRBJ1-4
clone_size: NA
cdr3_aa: CSATSWWAFYF
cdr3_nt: TGCAGTGCTACTTCATGGTGGGCGTTTTATTTT

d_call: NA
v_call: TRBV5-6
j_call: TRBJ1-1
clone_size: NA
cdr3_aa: CASSLVGEVLNTEAFF
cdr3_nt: TGTGCCAGCAGCTTAGTAGGTGAGGTCCTGAACACTGAAGCTTTCTTT

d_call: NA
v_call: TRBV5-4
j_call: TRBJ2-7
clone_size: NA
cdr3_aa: CASSLGTGPAKQYF
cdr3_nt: TGTGCCAGCAGCTTGGGGACTGGGCCCGCCAAGCAGTACTTC

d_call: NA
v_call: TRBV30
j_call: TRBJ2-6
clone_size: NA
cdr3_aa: CAWSGQFSGANVLTF
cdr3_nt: TGTGCCTGGAGTGGACAGTTCTCTGGGGCCAACGTCCTGACTTTC

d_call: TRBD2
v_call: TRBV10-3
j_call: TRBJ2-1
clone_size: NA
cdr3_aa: CAISVGTSGDEQFF
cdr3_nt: TGTGCCATCAGTGTCGGGACTAGCGGGGATGAGCAGTTCTTC

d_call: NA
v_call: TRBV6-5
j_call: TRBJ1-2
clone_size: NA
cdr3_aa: CASSYSKGDYGYTF
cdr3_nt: TGTGCCAGCAGTTACTCGAAAGGGGACTATGGCTACACCTTC

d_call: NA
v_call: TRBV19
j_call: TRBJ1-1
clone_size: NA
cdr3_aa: CASRNADRLNTEAFF
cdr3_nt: TGTGCCAGCAGAAACGCGGACAGACTGAACACTGAAGCTTTCTTT